The 22 T cell receptor beta chains listed next were all sequenced from one sample in a study of blood T cell repertoires in COVID-19. The table came from immunoSEQ multiplex PCR; TCRdb's copy has only in-frame clones and leaves some out. Of 400,000 to 550,000 clones in the sample, roughly 91% were seen once. The sample taken for sequencing was peripheral blood. The receptors stem from a woman aged 25 to 39 with acute or convalescent COVID-19.

CDR3 DNA sequence: TGTGCCAGCACCCCGGGACAGGAAAATTCACCCCTCCACTTT. It yields the protein CASTPGQENSPLHF. The chain recombines TRBV6-5 with TRBJ1-6; 8 nucleotides agree with TRBD1. CDR3 length: 14 amino acids. V shed 7 bases and J 7 bases; nucleotides not matched to a gene: 6. Germline V gene lookup returns CDR1 MNHEY and CDR2 SVGAGI.

CDR3 DNA sequence: TGTGCCAGCAGTTTAGGCCGCGGGTATGAGCAGTTCTTC. It translates to CASSLGRGYEQFF. The chain joins TRBV27 to TRBJ2-1, with D possibly matching TRBD2 (5 bases). Deletions cut 2 bases from V and 8 bases from J, with 10 bases between. Germline CDR1 reads MNHEY; CDR2 reads SMNVEV (reference sequence). The CDR3 spans 13 residues.

The V gene is TRBV25-1, the J gene TRBJ1-5, with 11 bases identical to TRBD1. V shed 2 bases and J 6 bases; nucleotides not matched to a gene: 3. The CDR3 length is 15 residues. Germline assignment: CDR1 MGHDK and CDR2 SYGVNS. The CDR3 coding sequence is TGTGCCAGCAGTGAAAGGGGGACAGGGGGTCAGCCCCAGCATTTT. Translated: CASSERGTGGQPQHF. The whole variable domain, filled in from reference TRBV25-1 and TRBJ1-5, reads EADIYQTPRYLVIGTGKKITLECSQTMGHDKMYWYQQDPGMELHLIHYSYGVNSTEKGDLSSESTVSRIRTEHFPLTLESARPSHTSQYLCASSERGTGGQPQHFGDGTRLSIL.

The gene calls are TRBV6-5 and TRBJ1-4; D is unclear. This CDR3 contains 15 residues. Trimming removed 0 bases from V and 0 bases from J, with 5 bases in between. CDR1 and CDR2 (germline): MNHEY, SVGAGI. CDR3 amino acids: CASSYSPATNEKLFF. The CDR3 DNA sequence: TGTGCCAGCAGTTACTCCCCCGCAACTAATGAAAAACTGTTTTTT.

The chain is built from TRBV28 and TRBJ2-7, with 7 bases lining up with TRBD1. From germline, CDR1 is MDHEN and CDR2 SYDVKM. Unmatched junction bases numbered 11, after V lost 6 bases and J lost 6 bases. There are 14 residues in the CDR3. The CDR3 loop reads CASRRTGAAGEQYF. As DNA, the CDR3 is TGTGCCAGCAGACGTACAGGGGCGGCAGGCGAGCAGTACTTC. Filled out from reference TRBV28 and TRBJ2-7, the complete variable domain reads DVKVTQSSRYLVKRTGEKVFLECVQDMDHENMFWYRQDPGLGLRLIYFSYDVKMKEKGDIPEGYSVSREKKERFSLILESASTNQTSMYLCASRRTGAAGEQYFGPGTRLTVT.

The chain links TRBV3-1 (or the pseudogene TRBV3-2) to TRBJ2-7, with 7 positions matching TRBD1. The CDR3 consists of 15 residues. V shed 6 bases and J 6 bases; nucleotides not matched to a gene: 14. Germline values: CDR1 LGHDT, CDR2 YNNKEL (reference sequence). The CDR3 DNA sequence: TGTGCCAGCAGACACCATACAGGGGCACTTTCCGAGCAGTACTTC. This translates into CASRHHTGALSEQYF.

Concerning this clone itself: This sample includes further DNA sequences coding for the same CDR3. J is TRBJ2-7 and V is TRBV9, with a tentative D call TRBD2 (6 bases). Trimming left V 4 bases short and J 6 bases short, with 11 bases between. Germline V gene data show CDR1 as SGDLS and CDR2 as YYNGEE. CDR3 size: 12 residues. CDR3 residues: CASSSRGGEQYF. CDR3 bases: TGTGCCAGCAGCTCACGGGGAGGCGAGCAGTACTTC.

The gene calls are TRBV18 and TRBJ1-1, with 9 nucleotides matching TRBD1. The CDR3 contains 17 residues. Germline loops: CDR1 KGHSH, CDR2 LQKENI. V dropped 3 bases and J dropped 0; count of bases not matched to a gene: 8. As DNA, the CDR3 is TGTGCCAGCTCACCGACGGACAGGGGATCAATGAACACTGAAGCTTTCTTT. Amino acids: CASSPTDRGSMNTEAFF.

V is TRBV5-6 and J is TRBJ1-4; possibly TRBD1 for D (6 bases). The CDR3 contains 14 residues. CDR1 is SGHDT, CDR2 YYEEEE, per germline. V gave up 1 base and J gave up 14 bases, with 18 bases separating them. CDR3 residues: CASSLRGSPGHLFF. The CDR3 DNA sequence: TGTGCCAGCAGCTTGCGGGGATCGCCGGGACATCTGTTTTTT.

The J gene is TRBJ2-2, the V gene TRBV7-3, with D hard to call. Trimming shortened V by 9 bases and J by 5 bases, and 13 bases separated the two germline ends. This CDR3 is 13 amino acids long. The V gene's germline CDR1 is SGHTA and CDR2 FQGTGA. The CDR3 bases are TGTGCCAGTCGTGCGGTGCGGACCGGGGAGCTGTTTTTT. Amino acid sequence: CASRAVRTGELFF.

The chain recombines TRBV28 with TRBJ2-7; 8 nucleotides align to TRBD1. The CDR3 sequence is 15 residues long. V trimming: 6 bases; J trimming: 4 bases; junction bases outside the gene matches: 11. Germline V gives CDR1 MDHEN, CDR2 SYDVKM. In DNA, the CDR3 is TGTGCCAGCAGACCCGGACAGGGAAGGAGGTACGAGCAGTACTTC. Translated, it gives CASRPGQGRRYEQYF.

V usage is TRBV6-5 and J usage is TRBJ2-2, with 9 bases matching TRBD1. Germline loops: CDR1 MNHEY, CDR2 SVGAGI. The trim removed 5 bases at V and 3 bases at J, leaving 1 base unmatched. The CDR3 length is 14 residues. The CDR3 loop is CASSRDRDTGELFF. The CDR3 DNA reads TGTGCCAGCAGTCGGGACAGGGACACCGGGGAGCTGTTTTTT.

The CDR3 reads CASSSDRGSYNEQFF. DNA of the CDR3: TGTGCCAGCAGCTCGGACAGGGGATCCTACAATGAGCAGTTCTTC. V gene TRBV7-3 combines with J gene TRBJ2-1; TRBD1 matches 9 bases. The ends lost 4 bases at V and 1 base at J; junction bases unmatched: 2. The CDR3 has 15 residues. Germline CDR1 is SGHTA and CDR2 is FQGTGA.

The rearrangement uses TRBV6-5 and TRBJ1-2; D may be TRBD1 (5 bases). There are 15 residues in the CDR3. Germline CDR1 reads MNHEY; CDR2 reads SVGAGI. V gave up 3 bases and J gave up 7 bases, with 18 bases separating them. For the CDR3, the DNA is TGTGCCAGCAGTTATCGGGGGAAAGGGGTCGGTGGCTACACCTTC. Protein sequence: CASSYRGKGVGGYTF.

This clone was counted between two and nine times. As DNA, the CDR3 is TGTGCCAGCAGAGCATCACAACAGGAGTTCTACGAGCAGTACTTC. Encoded protein: CASRASQQEFYEQYF. This sequence joins TRBV6-5 and TRBJ2-7, with D possibly matching TRBD1 (5 bases). V was pared by 6 bases and J by 3 bases, with 18 bases between. Germline lookup yields CDR1 MNHEY and CDR2 SVGAGI. This CDR3 has 15 amino acids.

The chain employs TRBV21-1 and TRBJ2-7; the DNA was not used to check the table's D call, TRBD2. TRBV21-1 is shown as a pseudogene. This CDR3 contains 10 residues. The CDR3 protein is CASRNGSGRF. The CDR3 DNA is TGTGCCAGCAGGAACGGGAGCGGGCGGTTC.

The rearrangement joins TRBV5-6 to TRBJ1-6, with TRBD1 identical over 8 bases. Unmatched junction bases numbered 19, after V lost 4 bases and J lost 7 bases. CDR1 and CDR2 from the germline V gene are SGHDT and YYEEEE. The CDR3 has 19 residues. CDR3 loop: CASSPGHQGARSENSPLHF. The DNA for the CDR3 is TGTGCCAGCAGCCCGGGACATCAGGGGGCACGGTCGGAGAATTCACCCCTCCACTTT.

To note about this clone: The sample contains more than one DNA sequence encoding this CDR3. The chain links TRBV30 to TRBJ1-5; D is perhaps TRBD1 (5 bases). The V and J ends lost 0 bases and 4 bases respectively, with 13 bases between them. CDR3 length equals 15 residues. The V gene's germline CDR1 is GTSNPN and CDR2 SVGIG (reference sequence). This chain's CDR3 is CAWSVGGGGNQPQHF. The CDR3 DNA reads TGTGCCTGGAGTGTGGGGGGGGGTGGAAATCAGCCCCAGCATTTT.

The chain has TRBV2 and TRBJ1-4; 9 bases are a match to TRBD1. V trimming: 2 bases; J trimming: 7 bases; junction bases outside the gene matches: 5. Germline assignment: CDR1 SNHLY and CDR2 FYNNEI. The CDR3 runs to 15 residues. The CDR3 region is CASSETDRGSEKLFF. The CDR3 DNA reads TGTGCCAGCAGTGAAACGGACAGGGGTAGTGAAAAACTGTTTTTT.

The V call is TRBV3-1 (or the pseudogene TRBV3-2), the J call TRBJ2-7, with D possibly TRBD1 on 5 matching bases. The ends were cut back, 4 bases at V and 4 bases at J, with 11 bases in the middle. CDR3 length: 13 residues. Germline loops: CDR1 LGHDT, CDR2 YNNKEL (reference sequence). The CDR3 coding sequence is TGTGCCAGCAGCCTTCCTACAGGTTACGAGCAGTACTTC. Its translation is CASSLPTGYEQYF.

The chain is built from TRBV30 and TRBJ1-2; D might be TRBD1 (6 bases). CDR1 GTSNPN and CDR2 SVGIG come from the germline V gene (reference sequence). The CDR3 is made up of 13 amino acids. The V end was cut by 3 bases, the J end by 4 bases, with 12 bases between. The CDR3 bases are TGTGCCTGGAGAGCGGGGGGCACCTATGGCTACACCTTC. It specifies CAWRAGGTYGYTF.

V gene TRBV21-1 combines with J gene TRBJ2-3; the D call TRBD2 from the table was never checked on the DNA. TRBV21-1 constitutes a pseudogene. This CDR3 has 16 amino acids. CDR3: CASSCSGGGGKDTQYF. CDR3 DNA: TGTGCCAGCAGCTGTAGCGGGGGGGGTGGTAAGGATACGCAGTATTTT.